A selection of T cell receptor beta chains follows, all from one sample in a study of cytomegalovirus exposure and HLA in healthy donors. Here immunoSEQ multiplex PCR was the method, and the copy in TCRdb shows in-frame clones only, minus some. The sample consists of 220,000 or so clones, over 75% of them appearing once. Sequences were obtained from PBMCs. Receptors originate from a woman between 18 and 30 years old in good health and CMV-seropositive. Each CDR3 is given with its conserved first and last residue. D genes are given only for firm matches. Where a row states a size, it is once, few, many or the class of an expanded clone; other rows omit it.

CDR3nt	CDR3aa	abundance	len	d_gene	v_gene	j_gene
TGTGCCAGCAGGCACGGGGGATTACCCTACGAGCAGTACTTC	CASRHGGLPYEQYF	.	14	.	TRBV27	TRBJ2-7
TGTGCCAGCAGCCCACAGGGGAATGGCTACACCTTC	CASSPQGNGYTF	.	12	TRBD1	TRBV6-5	TRBJ1-2
TGTGCCAGTAGTATTCACGGGAGTGCCTTAAACTACGAGCAGTACTTC	CASSIHGSALNYEQYF	.	16	.	TRBV19	TRBJ2-7
TGCAGCGTAGACTACTATGGCTACACCTTC	CSVDYYGYTF	.	10	.	TRBV29-1	TRBJ1-2
TGTGCCAGCAGTTCGGGACTAGCGGGAGGGACGCATGCCTCGAGCTCCTACAATGAGCAGTTCTTC	CASSSGLAGGTHASSSYNEQFF	.	22	TRBD2	TRBV27	TRBJ2-1
TGTGCCAGCAGCAAACAGGGGGCCTTTGGTAATCAGCCCCAGCATTTT	CASSKQGAFGNQPQHF	.	16	TRBD1	TRBV27	TRBJ1-5
TGTGCCATAACCGGGACAGCGAACACTGAAGCTTTCTTT	CAITGTANTEAFF	few	13	TRBD1	TRBV28	TRBJ1-1
TGTGCCAGCAGCTTTACTAGCGGTCCTCGGTACGAGCAGTACTTC	CASSFTSGPRYEQYF	few	15	TRBD2	TRBV5-8	TRBJ2-7
TGCGCCAGCAGCCTACCTAGCGGGAGATTCGACAATGAGCAGTTCTTC	CASSLPSGRFDNEQFF	.	16	TRBD2	TRBV4-1	TRBJ2-1
TGTGCCAGCCAACCCACAGGGGTCTATAGCAATCAGCCCCAGCATTTT	CASQPTGVYSNQPQHF	.	16	TRBD1	TRBV5-8	TRBJ1-5
TGTGCCAGCTCACCATTCCGGAGTGGGACTAGCAACACCGGGGAGCTGTTTTTT	CASSPFRSGTSNTGELFF	.	18	TRBD2	TRBV18	TRBJ2-2
TGTGCCAGCACTGGCAGGGCTTATCAGCCCCAGCATTTT	CASTGRAYQPQHF	few	13	.	TRBV28	TRBJ1-5
TGCGCCAGCAGCCAGGGACAGGGTCAGCCCCAGCATTTT	CASSQGQGQPQHF	.	13	TRBD1	TRBV10-2	TRBJ1-5
TGTGCCAGCAGCAGGTTGGGTGGCAATCAGCCCCAGCATTTT	CASSRLGGNQPQHF	.	14	.	TRBV6-1	TRBJ1-5
TGTGCCAGCAGTCCCGGGACAGGGGTTAAGGGCTACACCTTC	CASSPGTGVKGYTF	few	14	TRBD1	TRBV28	TRBJ1-2
TGTGCCAGCAGCTCCCGAGCGTACCAAGAGACCCAGTACTTC	CASSSRAYQETQYF	.	14	.	TRBV28	TRBJ2-5
TGTGCCAGCAGTTCCACACCGCGGGCAGATACGCAGTATTTT	CASSSTPRADTQYF	.	14	.	TRBV6-5	TRBJ2-3
TGTGCCAGCAGCTTAAAGGTCCGGACTAACTACGAGCAGTACTTC	CASSLKVRTNYEQYF	.	15	.	TRBV7-3	TRBJ2-7
TGTGCCAGCAGGAGGGGAGGGACGAATGAGCAGTTCTTC	CASRRGGTNEQFF	.	13	TRBD2	TRBV28	TRBJ2-1
TGTGCCTGGACCCAGGGGCGAGAAAAACTGTTTTTT	CAWTQGREKLFF	.	12	.	TRBV30	TRBJ1-4
TGTGCCAGCAGCTTAGTGGGGGGAGCTTTCTTT	CASSLVGGAFF	.	11	.	TRBV7-9	TRBJ1-1
TGTGCCAGCAGTGTGCCGGGACAGGGGATCTATGGCTACACCTTC	CASSVPGQGIYGYTF	once	15	TRBD1	TRBV28	TRBJ1-2
TGTGCCAGCAGCCGGGGGAACACTGAAGCTTTCTTT	CASSRGNTEAFF	.	12	.	TRBV9	TRBJ1-1
TGTGCCTGGAGGGCCGCAGGGCTGTCTAGCAATCAGCCCCAGCATTTT	CAWRAAGLSSNQPQHF	.	16	.	TRBV30	TRBJ1-5